This passage covers 7 T cell receptor beta chains from one sample sequenced in a study of cytomegalovirus exposure and HLA in healthy donors. Both 60 Vbeta primers and 13 Jbeta primers went into the PCR. Profiling relied on immunoSEQ multiplex PCR, and the TCRdb table lists in-frame clones only, not all of them. Of some 110,000 clones listed, approximately 76% are singletons. Sequences were obtained from PBMCs. The receptors originated from a woman aged 18-29 years in good health and CMV-seropositive.

The gene calls are TRBV27 and TRBJ1-1; TRBD1 matches 7 bases. This CDR3 contains 14 residues. Germline assignment: CDR1 MNHEY and CDR2 SMNVEV (reference sequence). The J segment lost 4 bases and the V segment lost 7 bases, leaving 9 bases of the junction unmatched. The DNA for the CDR3 is TGTGCCAGCACCGCACGGGCAGGGGGCACTGAAGCTTTCTTT. Protein sequence: CASTARAGGTEAFF.

The chain is built from TRBV4-1 and TRBJ2-7, with TRBD2 matching over 7 bases. V was pared by 1 base and J by 2 bases, with 5 bases of the junction left unmatched. The CDR3 length is 15 residues. The germline CDR1 and CDR2 sequences are MGHRA and YSYEKL. The CDR3 loop reads CASSQGSGFAYEQYF. The CDR3 DNA reads TGCGCCAGCAGCCAAGGTAGCGGGTTCGCCTACGAGCAGTACTTC.

This clone has just a few counts. A junction end diverges from the germline sequence, so it may reflect a read error. The rearrangement uses TRBV7-7 and TRBJ2-1; tentatively, D is TRBD1 or TRBD2 (6 bases each). CDR3 length equals 14 residues. Germline lookup yields CDR1 SSHAT and CDR2 FNYEAQ (reference sequence). For the CDR3, the DNA is TGTGCTAGCAGCTTAGCGGTCCGTCAGGGGGAGCAGTTCTTC. This sequence encodes CASSLAVRQGEQFF.

The chain employs TRBV5-6 and TRBJ1-1; TRBD1 aligns across 7 bases. CDR3 length: 15 residues. Germline CDR1 SGHDT, CDR2 YYEEEE. Germline trimming cut 0 bases from V and 6 bases from J; bases unmatched to any gene: 8. CDR3 region: CASSLGLGDRAEAFF. The CDR3 DNA reads TGTGCCAGCAGCTTGGGACTTGGGGACAGAGCTGAAGCTTTCTTT.

J is TRBJ1-5 and V is TRBV4-1; TRBD1 agrees at 10 bases. CDR1 and CDR2 from the germline V gene are MGHRA and YSYEKL. With V trimmed by 2 bases and J by 5 bases, 3 bases remained unmatched. The CDR3 runs to 15 residues. CDR3 region: CASSQSGTGDQPQHF. DNA of the CDR3: TGCGCCAGCAGCCAATCCGGGACAGGGGATCAGCCCCAGCATTTT.

This rearrangement joins TRBV5-1 to TRBJ1-1; 8 positions match TRBD1. V was clipped by 3 bases and J by 0 bases; unmatched bases: 7. Per the germline V gene, CDR1 is SGHRS and CDR2 is YFSETQ. The CDR3 has 16 amino acids. The CDR3 DNA reads TGCGCCAGCAGCTCGGGACAGGTCCCTATGAACACTGAAGCTTTCTTT. This sequence encodes CASSSGQVPMNTEAFF.

In nucleotides, the CDR3 is TGTGCCAGCAGTTCCCTAGCGGGAGCCTACAATGAGCAGTTCTTC. Translated, it gives CASSSLAGAYNEQFF. J is TRBJ2-1 and V is TRBV27; 10 bases are a match to TRBD2. CDR3 length: 15 residues. The germline V gene encodes CDR1 MNHEY and CDR2 SMNVEV (reference sequence). V gave up 4 bases and J gave up 2 bases; unmatched junction bases: 2.